The sequence of this T cell receptor (beta chain) was determined in a study of a mutant IDH1 vaccine in newly diagnosed glioma. Across the whole study: Vaccine dosing followed radiotherapy by 4-6 weeks, or accompanied temozolomide cycles. Prior therapy was radiotherapy, temozolomide, or both; most received both.

Germline assignment: CDR1 LGHNA and CDR2 YNFKEQ. The CDR3 consists of 15 residues. V was pared by 5 bases and J by 1 base, with 8 bases of the junction left unmatched. Produced via immunoSEQ multiplex PCR; TCRdb's table is partial and in-frame only. The sample has about 55,000 clones, approximately 80% seen once. Points from the study as a whole: Immune responses induced by the vaccine were seen in about 93% of patients, spanning multiple MHC alleles.

The time point here: week 23, last vaccination. Vaccinated patients received 300 ug of mutant IDH1 20-mer peptide per dose, with topical imiquimod. Each astrocytoma in the donors was new, WHO grade 3 or 4, IDH1-mutant and ATRX-lost. Details on this clone: Its antigen is not known.

The rearrangement uses TRBV4-2 and TRBJ2-7; 7 nucleotides agree with TRBD1. The sequence derives from a man between 40 and 49 years old with glioma. This sample comprised PBMCs, obtained from a glioma patient whose treatment included an IDH1 peptide vaccine. DNA for the CDR3: TGTGCCAGCAGCACCCGACAGGGACAGTCCTACGAGCAGTACTTC. Translating gives CASSTRQGQSYEQYF.